This passage covers 26 T cell receptor beta chains from one sample sequenced in a study of blood T cell repertoires in COVID-19 (dated by TCRdb to about 2020). Library prep was done by the immunoSEQ multiplex PCR assay. Not all clones reach the TCRdb copy of this immuneACCESS table, which keeps in-frame sequences only. Checked studies attribute under half of the gap to unresolved V genes and leave the rest unexplained. This sample has 300,000 or so clones in its table, and around 86% of those were observed once. Of the sample, 1% falls within the top ten clones. The sequenced material came from peripheral blood. Receptors originate from a man between 45 and 60 years old with active or convalescent COVID-19.

The rearrangement uses TRBV30 and TRBJ2-1, with TRBD2 identical over 10 bases. V lost 0 bases and J lost 6; bases outside the gene matches: 2. CDR1 GTSNPN and CDR2 SVGIG come from the germline V gene (reference sequence). The CDR3 is 14 amino acids. The CDR3 loop is CAWSVAGGLNEQFF. The CDR3 DNA sequence: TGTGCCTGGAGTGTAGCGGGGGGGCTCAATGAGCAGTTCTTC.

The sample holds one count of this clone. The V gene is TRBV6-5, the J gene TRBJ1-1; 7 bases align to TRBD1. Germline V gene sequence: CDR1 MNHEY, CDR2 SVGAGI. The CDR3 contains 13 residues. V was clipped by 7 bases and J by 3 bases; unmatched bases: 5. DNA for the CDR3: TGTGCCAGCACTCTCACAGGGGACACTGAAGCTTTCTTT. Translated, it gives CASTLTGDTEAFF.

The chain carries TRBV18 and TRBJ2-7; 13 nucleotides agree with TRBD2. The CDR3 has 15 amino acids. CDR1 is KGHSH, CDR2 LQKENI, per germline. Germline trimming cut 4 bases from V and 2 bases from J; bases unmatched to any gene: 2. Here the CDR3 reads CASSLTSGGAYEQYF. The CDR3, as DNA: TGTGCCAGCTCACTAACTAGCGGGGGGGCCTACGAGCAGTACTTC.

The J gene is TRBJ2-3, the V gene TRBV5-8; D might be TRBD1 (6 bases). Looked up from germline, CDR1 is SGHTS and CDR2 is YDEGEE. V was pared by 3 bases and J by 3 bases, with 11 bases between. The CDR3 consists of 14 residues. The CDR3 loop is CASSSGGWTDTQYF. CDR3 bases: TGTGCCAGCAGCTCTGGGGGCTGGACAGATACGCAGTATTTT. Based on the CDR3 plus reference TRBV5-8 and TRBJ2-3, the full variable domain is EAGVTQSPTHLIKTRGQQATLRCSPISGHTSVYWYQQALGLGLQFLLWYDEGEERNRGNFPPRFSGRQFPNYSSELNVNALELEDSALYLCASSSGGWTDTQYFGPGTRLTVL.

J is TRBJ1-3 and V is TRBV18; the D gene is possibly TRBD1 (5 bases). There are 19 residues in the CDR3. The germline V gene has CDR1 KGHSH and CDR2 LQKENI. With 3 bases removed from V and 0 bases from J, the gap between germline ends came to 21 bases. The CDR3 region is CASSPAPITRQTSGNTIYF. For the CDR3, the DNA is TGTGCCAGCTCACCGGCGCCTATAACGAGACAGACCTCTGGAAACACCATATATTTT.

V and J are TRBV5-1 and TRBJ2-4; tentative D call: TRBD2 (6 bases). The V gene's germline CDR1 is SGHRS and CDR2 YFSETQ. Trimming stripped 0 bases from V and 8 bases from J, with 18 bases between. The CDR3 extends over 16 amino acids. The CDR3: CASSLAVSPGGDIQYF. The CDR3 DNA sequence: TGCGCCAGCAGCTTGGCAGTGTCACCTGGCGGGGACATTCAGTACTTC.

This rearrangement joins TRBV6-1 to TRBJ2-1; 7 nucleotides line up with TRBD2. CDR1 and CDR2 from the germline V gene are MNHNS and SASEGT. This CDR3 spans 16 amino acids. V lost 0 bases and J lost 4; bases outside the gene matches: 6. The CDR3: CASSEALAEPYNEQFF. The DNA for the CDR3 is TGTGCCAGCAGTGAAGCCCTAGCGGAACCTTACAATGAGCAGTTCTTC.

The chain carries TRBV10-1 and TRBJ2-1, with D possibly being TRBD1 (5 bases). The CDR3 length is 12 residues. The germline V and J ends were trimmed by 6 bases and 9 bases, with 12 bases remaining between them. CDR1 WNHNN and CDR2 SYGVQD come from the germline V gene (reference sequence). The CDR3: CASSPGLTEQFF. Here the CDR3 DNA reads TGCGCCAGCAGCCCAGGGCTAACTGAGCAGTTCTTC.

This rearrangement joins TRBV12-3 or TRBV12-4 to TRBJ1-2, with D possibly TRBD1 on 6 matching bases. V lost 4 bases, J lost 3 bases, and 6 bases lay in between. The length of the CDR3 is 12 residues. The CDR3 reads CASSWTDYGYTF. CDR3 DNA sequence: TGTGCCAGCAGTTGGACAGACTATGGCTACACCTTC.

The J gene is TRBJ1-2, the V gene TRBV10-3; unclear D gene. The CDR3 has 14 amino acids. The V and J ends lost 3 bases and 9 bases respectively, with 17 bases between them. Germline CDR1 reads ENHRY; CDR2 reads SYGVKD. In nucleotides, the CDR3 is TGTGCCATCAGTGACCCCGGCCTTGGGCGAAGCTACACCTTC. It yields the protein CAISDPGLGRSYTF.

This chain uses TRBV29-1 with TRBJ2-7; D not certain. Germline V gene sequence: CDR1 SQVTM, CDR2 ANQGSEA. The CDR3 extends over 12 amino acids. Trimming stripped 8 bases from V and 1 base from J, with 12 bases between. The CDR3 nucleotides read TGCAGCTCGTTAACTGCTTCCTACGAGCAGTACTTC. Protein product: CSSLTASYEQYF.

This clone was seen a single time. This chain connects TRBV29-1 to TRBJ2-2; the D gene is possibly TRBD1 (6 bases). The V end was cut by 3 bases, the J end by 2 bases, with 7 bases between. The CDR3 is 13 amino acids. Germline V gene data show CDR1 as SQVTM and CDR2 as ANQGSEA. Here the CDR3 reads CSVDRGNTGELFF. In DNA, the CDR3 is TGCAGCGTTGACAGGGGAAACACCGGGGAGCTGTTTTTT.

This sequence joins TRBV7-9 and TRBJ2-3; 7 positions agree with TRBD1. This CDR3 spans 14 amino acids. Germline V lookup: CDR1 SEHNR, CDR2 FQNEAQ (reference sequence). V trimming: 5 bases; J trimming: 3 bases; junction bases outside the gene matches: 5. The CDR3 loop is CASSLTTGTDTQYF. In nucleotides, the CDR3 is TGTGCCAGCAGCCTCACGACAGGGACAGATACGCAGTATTTT.

This chain uses TRBV12-3 or TRBV12-4 with TRBJ1-1; D uncertain. The CDR3 spans 12 residues. The V gene lost 0 bases and the J gene lost 9 bases, with 8 bases spanning the gap. The chain's CDR3 is CASSLAAGKAFF. As DNA, the CDR3 is TGTGCCAGCAGTTTAGCAGCAGGAAAAGCTTTCTTT.

The gene calls are TRBV20-1 and TRBJ1-2; D ambiguous. Trimming shortened V by 4 bases and J by 5 bases, and 8 bases separated the two germline ends. The germline V gene encodes CDR1 DFQATT and CDR2 SNEGSKA (reference sequence). CDR3 length: 11 residues. The CDR3 coding sequence is TGCAGTGCTACCCCCTCTTATGGCTACACCTTC. This codes for CSATPSYGYTF.

V usage is TRBV5-1 and J usage is TRBJ2-7; 10 bases align to TRBD2. J was trimmed by 1 base and V by 1 base; bases with no gene match: 2. Per germline, CDR1 SGHRS and CDR2 YFSETQ. This CDR3 spans 15 amino acids. The chain's CDR3 is CASSLTSGASYEQYF. The CDR3 DNA is TGCGCCAGCAGCTTGACTAGCGGGGCGTCCTACGAGCAGTACTTC.

The V gene is TRBV5-6, the J gene TRBJ2-7, with 12 positions matching TRBD1. CDR1 and CDR2 (germline): SGHDT, YYEEEE. CDR3 length: 16 residues. The V and J ends lost 4 bases and 4 bases, in that order; junction bases with no gene match: 9. DNA for the CDR3: TGTGCCAGCAGCCCCGCCGGGACAGGGGGCAAGTACGAGCAGTACTTC. Translating it yields CASSPAGTGGKYEQYF.

V usage is TRBV6-5 and J usage is TRBJ2-7; 9 bases are shared with TRBD1. The J segment lost 1 base and the V segment lost 8 bases, leaving 9 bases of the junction unmatched. This CDR3 has 15 residues. Looked up from germline, CDR1 is MNHEY and CDR2 is SVGAGI. CDR3 sequence reads: CASLPGQGWSYEQYF. The CDR3 region has the DNA TGTGCCAGCCTCCCGGGACAGGGATGGTCCTACGAGCAGTACTTC.

This chain uses TRBV10-3 with TRBJ2-5; no reliable D call. V lost 1 base and J 1 base, leaving 13 bases between the germline ends. The germline V gene has CDR1 ENHRY and CDR2 SYGVKD. CDR3 length: 16 residues. CDR3 nucleotide sequence: TGTGCCATCAGTGAGTATAGTACCTCGAGCCAAGAGACCCAGTACTTC. It yields the protein CAISEYSTSSQETQYF.

This clone occurred once. The chain couples TRBV27 to TRBJ1-1; 10 bases fit TRBD1. This CDR3 contains 18 residues. Germline V CDR1 and CDR2: MNHEY, SMNVEV (reference sequence). Trimming took 2 bases from V and 4 from J; bases not matched to a gene: 13. The CDR3 coding sequence is TGTGCCAGCAGTTTAACGGGACAGGGGACGGATTGGAGCACTGAAGCTTTCTTT. Residues: CASSLTGQGTDWSTEAFF.

This clone was counted between two and nine times. This rearrangement joins TRBV24-1 to TRBJ2-5, with D unclear. Trimming shortened V by 5 bases and J by 4 bases, and 16 bases separated the two germline ends. The CDR3 is 15 residues long. Germline CDR1 and CDR2: KGHDR and SFDVKD. DNA for the CDR3: TGTGCCACCAGTGCCCCCTTGGCCGGCGGAGAGACCCAGTACTTC. Its translation: CATSAPLAGGETQYF.

This clone was observed a few times. This chain links TRBV7-6 with TRBJ1-2; 9 bases are a match to TRBD1. The CDR3 covers 15 residues. The germline V gene encodes CDR1 SGHVS and CDR2 FNYEAQ. J lost 0 bases, V lost 1 base, and 0 bases had no gene match. Written as DNA, the CDR3 is TGTGCCAGCAGCTTAGGACAGGGGGCTAACTATGGCTACACCTTC. Encoded protein: CASSLGQGANYGYTF.

The chain uses TRBV25-1 and TRBJ1-3, with D unclear. This CDR3 has 13 amino acids. The germline V gene encodes CDR1 MGHDK and CDR2 SYGVNS. V gave up 10 bases and J gave up 0 bases, with 10 bases separating them. For the CDR3, the DNA is TGTGCCACTACCCGGGGCTCTGGAAACACCATATATTTT. Translation: CATTRGSGNTIYF.

V and J are TRBV30 and TRBJ1-5, with 9 bases aligning to TRBD1. The germline CDR1 and CDR2 sequences are GTSNPN and SVGIG (reference sequence). The CDR3 consists of 16 residues. Germline trimming cut 4 bases from V and 2 bases from J; bases unmatched to any gene: 9. CDR3 coding DNA: TGTGCCTGGAATAGGAAGGGACAGGGAGGCAATCAGCCCCAGCATTTT. It is translated as CAWNRKGQGGNQPQHF.

V gene TRBV28 combines with J gene TRBJ1-2; 7 bases match TRBD1. With 7 bases clipped from V and 0 bases from J, the junction kept 11 bases outside the gene matches. The CDR3 is 16 amino acids. Germline V lookup: CDR1 MDHEN, CDR2 SYDVKM. The CDR3 DNA follows: TGTGCCAGCACAAACGGGAGGGGGCAGTCTAACTATGGCTACACCTTC. It yields the protein CASTNGRGQSNYGYTF.

CDR3 amino acids: CASSQDRAAGNTIYF. DNA of the CDR3: TGTGCCAGCAGCCAAGATCGCGCTGCTGGAAACACCATATATTTT. V gene TRBV4-2 combines with J gene TRBJ1-3; the D is unclear. The germline V and J ends were trimmed by 0 bases and 2 bases, with 8 bases remaining between them. The CDR3 loop spans 15 amino acids. Germline-derived CDR1 and CDR2 are LGHNA and YNFKEQ.